This T cell receptor beta chain was sequenced in a study of CD8+CD57+ T cells in acquired aplastic anemia. Unmatched junction bases numbered 2, after V lost 4 bases and J lost 0 bases. From germline, CDR1 is LNHDA and CDR2 SQIVND (reference sequence). This CDR3 is built from 15 residues. Patients chosen for sequencing had CD8+CD57+ cells that had expanded, as shown by flow cytometry. Severe acquired aplastic anemia was present in all patients. TCR beta VDJ and CDR3 were profiled, and genomic DNA was the template. TCRdb re-called the reads with MiXCR, one entry per CDR3 protein. The sample includes some 120,000 distinct CDR3 sequences, almost 40% of them seen just once.

The chain joins TRBV19 to TRBJ2-7, with 11 bases lining up with TRBD1. The source is a human donor with aplastic anemia. Sample: sorted CD4+, CD8+, or CD8+CD57+ T cells (not recorded which) from PBMCs. This CDR3 is CASSTGTGGSYEQYF. The DNA of the CDR3 is TGTGCCAGTAGTACCGGGACAGGGGGCTCCTACGAGCAGTACTTC.